Each of the 6 T cell receptor beta chains below was sequenced from the same sample in a study of blood T cell repertoires in COVID-19. Here immunoSEQ multiplex PCR was the method, and the copy in TCRdb shows in-frame clones only, minus some. The sample carries approximately 300,000 clones, about nine tenths recorded once. Sequences were obtained from peripheral blood. The receptors stem from a woman between 25 and 40 years old with COVID-19, enrolled during active disease.

The rearrangement links TRBV5-1 to TRBJ2-1; the D gene is possibly TRBD2 (6 bases). The V and J ends lost 6 bases and 7 bases respectively, with 17 bases between them. The CDR3 is 14 amino acids. CDR1 is SGHRS and CDR2 is YFSETQ in the germline V gene. The CDR3 DNA reads TGCGCCAGCAAGGTATCGGGAGAAAGGAATGAGCAGTTCTTC. Translation: CASKVSGERNEQFF. The full variable domain, in which reference TRBV5-1 and TRBJ2-1 provide the parts outside the CDR3, is KAGVTQTPRYLIKTRGQQVTLSCSPISGHRSVSWYQQTPGQGLQFLFEYFSETQRNKGNFPGRFSGRQFSNSRSEMNVSTLELGDSALYLCASKVSGERNEQFFGPGTRLTVL.

The chain carries TRBV6-1 and TRBJ2-7, with D perhaps TRBD2 (5 bases). Trimming removed 2 bases from V and 6 bases from J, with 20 bases in between. Germline loops: CDR1 MNHNS, CDR2 SASEGT. The CDR3 is 16 residues long. CDR3 sequence: CASSEIVEEPRSEQYF. The CDR3, as DNA: TGTGCCAGCAGTGAAATTGTGGAGGAACCACGCTCCGAGCAGTACTTC.

The J gene is TRBJ2-7, the V gene TRBV9; D gene uncertain. Germline-derived CDR1 and CDR2 are SGDLS and YYNGEE. This CDR3 has 14 residues. V was trimmed by 0 bases and J by 2 bases, leaving 9 bases between them. Here the CDR3 reads CASSVEYNPYEQYF. The CDR3 nucleotides read TGTGCCAGCAGCGTAGAGTACAACCCCTACGAGCAGTACTTC. The variable domain in full, completed from reference TRBV9 and TRBJ2-7, reads DSGVTQTPKHLITATGQRVTLRCSPRSGDLSVYWYQQSLDQGLQFLIQYYNGEERAKGNILERFSAQQFPDLHSELNLSSLELGDSALYFCASSVEYNPYEQYFGPGTRLTVT.

This clone was observed a few times. The chain has TRBV7-2 and TRBJ1-5; maybe TRBD1 (6 bases). There are 15 residues in the CDR3. Germline lookup yields CDR1 SGHTA and CDR2 FQGNSA. Trimming pared 5 bases from V and 9 bases from J, leaving 20 bases between. CDR3 in DNA: TGTGCCAGCAGCAAAGATTACAGGGCGTGGACGCCCCAGCATTTT. Its translation is CASSKDYRAWTPQHF.

J is TRBJ1-2 and V is TRBV12-3 or TRBV12-4; 7 positions match TRBD1. The ends lost 0 bases at V and 6 bases at J; junction bases unmatched: 1. This CDR3 is 13 amino acids long. CDR3 amino acids: CASSLAGTDGYTF. In nucleotides, the CDR3 is TGTGCCAGCAGTTTAGCCGGGACAGATGGCTACACCTTC.

The chain is built from TRBV9 and TRBJ1-5; possibly TRBD1 for D (5 bases). The CDR3 extends over 15 amino acids. Germline V CDR1 and CDR2: SGDLS, YYNGEE. Between the trimmed V and J ends, which lost 2 bases and 4 bases, there was a span of 13 bases. This CDR3 is CASSVGSGRNQPQHF. The CDR3 DNA sequence: TGTGCCAGCAGCGTGGGTTCAGGGAGGAATCAGCCCCAGCATTTT.